A selection of T cell receptor beta chains follows, all from one sample in a study of T cell responses to AZD1222 COVID-19 vaccine. Profiling relied on immunoSEQ multiplex PCR, and the TCRdb table lists in-frame clones only, not all of them. The sample carries about 70,000 clones, roughly 87% recorded once. Source: peripheral blood, taken on day 0 of MenACWY control vaccination. The receptor set was obtained from an adult in good health. The CDR3 runs from the conserved cysteine through the conserved F or W. The D gene is left open where the match is weak. The size entry is marked missing in some rows and otherwise reads once, few, many or a size class.

v_call	d_call	j_call	clone_size	cdr3_nt	cdr3_aa
TRBV4-2	TRBD1	TRBJ2-2	few	TGTGCCAGCAGCCAAGATTTGACAGGGACGAACACCGGGGAGCTGTTTTTT	CASSQDLTGTNTGELFF
TRBV5-6	NA	TRBJ2-5	NA	TGTGCCAGCAGCTTGAGGGGGGCGGAGACCCAGTACTTC	CASSLRGAETQYF
TRBV10-3	NA	TRBJ2-7	NA	TGTGCCATCAGTGATTCGGGCTTTCCCCCGTACTTC	CAISDSGFPPYF
TRBV6-2/TRBV6-3	TRBD1	TRBJ1-5	NA	TGTGCCAGCAGTTACTCGAAGGGACAGGGCAATCAGCCCCAGCATTTT	CASSYSKGQGNQPQHF
TRBV6-5	NA	TRBJ2-2	NA	TGTGCCAGCAGTTACTCAGGGATCACCTACACCGGGGAGCTGTTTTTT	CASSYSGITYTGELFF
TRBV6-5	TRBD1	TRBJ1-3	NA	TGTGCCAGCAGGGTGGAGGCAGGGGGGATTTTT	CASRVEAGGIF
TRBV7-2	NA	TRBJ2-7	NA	TGTGCCAGCAGCTTCGGGAAAGGCCCCCCCTACGAGCAGTACTTC	CASSFGKGPPYEQYF
TRBV5-8	NA	TRBJ2-3	NA	TGTGCCAGCAGCCTCGGGTCCCGCCTGGATACGCAGTATTTT	CASSLGSRLDTQYF
TRBV5-5	TRBD1	TRBJ1-4	NA	TGTGCCAGCATGCGACAGGGGTCAAATGAAAAACTGTTTTTT	CASMRQGSNEKLFF
TRBV18	TRBD1	TRBJ1-4	NA	TGTGCCAGCTCAGAAGGGACAGGCAAAATTGGTCTGTTTTTT	CASSEGTGKIGLFF
TRBV11-2	NA	TRBJ2-1	NA	TGTGCCAGCAGCATGGGACCTCGGGATGAGCATTTCTTC	CASSMGPRDEHFF
TRBV6-6	NA	TRBJ1-2	NA	TGTGCCAGCAGTCGCTATGTGGGGGAACGGGGCTATGGCTACACCTTC	CASSRYVGERGYGYTF
TRBV2	NA	TRBJ1-4	NA	TGTGCCAGCAGCTCTAGGAGAGCAACTAATGAAAAACTGTTTTTT	CASSSRRATNEKLFF
TRBV3-1/TRBV3-2	TRBD1	TRBJ1-3	NA	TGTGCCAGCAGCCAGTCAGGGGGTTCGGGGAACACCATATATTTT	CASSQSGGSGNTIYF
TRBV6-5	NA	TRBJ2-5	NA	TGTGCCAGCAGTCCCCTGGGGGGTAGGGAGACCCAGTACTTC	CASSPLGGRETQYF
TRBV29-1	NA	TRBJ2-5	NA	TGCAGCGTTGAAGCTGGAGGGGAGACCCAGTACTTC	CSVEAGGETQYF
TRBV5-1	NA	TRBJ1-4	NA	TGCGCCAGCAGCAGGGGGTCGGGAGATAATGAAAAACTGTTTTTT	CASSRGSGDNEKLFF
TRBV7-9	NA	TRBJ1-2	NA	TGTGCCAGCAGCTTAGGGGTGGGGATCTATGGCTACACCTTC	CASSLGVGIYGYTF
TRBV7-2	TRBD1	TRBJ2-7	NA	TGTGCCAGCAGCGCAGACAGGGGGCAAGACGAGCAGTACTTC	CASSADRGQDEQYF
TRBV6-5	NA	TRBJ1-4	NA	TGTGCCAGCAGTTACGACGGCCGGGAGAATGAAAAACTGTTTTTT	CASSYDGRENEKLFF
TRBV29-1	NA	TRBJ1-1	NA	TGCAGCGCTGACCGAGGCGCTGAAGCTTTCTTT	CSADRGAEAFF
TRBV7-9	NA	TRBJ2-5	NA	TGTGCCAGCAGCTTAGAGATAGGGATCCAAGAGACCCAGTACTTC	CASSLEIGIQETQYF
TRBV4-3	NA	TRBJ1-1	NA	TGCGCCAGCAGCCAAGACAGGAGAAACACTGAAGCTTTCTTT	CASSQDRRNTEAFF
TRBV2	NA	TRBJ1-6	few	TGTGCCAGCAGTGGAGAGAACCACCTCCGCCTCCACTTT	CASSGENHLRLHF
TRBV2	NA	TRBJ1-2	NA	TGTGCCAGCAGTGGAGACAGGCCTTCCCATGGCTACACCTTC	CASSGDRPSHGYTF
TRBV30	NA	TRBJ2-7	NA	TGTGCCTGGAGTGTCTGGGAGGTAGCCTACGAGCAGTACTTC	CAWSVWEVAYEQYF
TRBV6-5	NA	TRBJ1-3	NA	TGTGCCAGCAGCTTCACAGGGACCGGAAACACCATATATTTT	CASSFTGTGNTIYF
TRBV7-6	TRBD2	TRBJ2-7	NA	TGTGCCAGCAGCTCGGGACTAGCAATCTACGAGCAGTACTTC	CASSSGLAIYEQYF
TRBV19	TRBD1	TRBJ1-6	NA	TGTGCCAGTAGTACCGGACAGGGAGTTAATTCACCCCTCCACTTT	CASSTGQGVNSPLHF
TRBV4-3	NA	TRBJ2-5	NA	TGCGCCAGCAGCCAAGATTTTTCGGGGGCCAAGGAGACCCAGTACTTC	CASSQDFSGAKETQYF
TRBV19	TRBD1	TRBJ2-7	NA	TGTGCCAGTAGTCCTGGGACAGGGGCCCACGAGCAGTACTTC	CASSPGTGAHEQYF
TRBV6-5	NA	TRBJ1-1	NA	TGTGCCAGCAGTTCTCCTCTACTATCTTACACTGAAGCTTTCTTT	CASSSPLLSYTEAFF
TRBV7-2	TRBD2	TRBJ2-7	once	TGTGCCAGCAGCTTAGTCGCGACTAGCGGGTCTTCCGAGCAGTACTTC	CASSLVATSGSSEQYF
TRBV5-1	TRBD1	TRBJ1-6	NA	TGCGCCAGCAGGCCCGGGACAGGGGGCTCACCCCTCCACTTT	CASRPGTGGSPLHF
TRBV7-2	NA	TRBJ1-3	NA	TGTGCCAGCAGTGGATTCCCGGGCCTTGGAAACACCATATATTTT	CASSGFPGLGNTIYF
TRBV30	TRBD1	TRBJ2-7	NA	TGTGCCTCCCGGGACAGAGGATCCTACGAGCAGTACTTC	CASRDRGSYEQYF
TRBV7-9	NA	TRBJ1-1	NA	TGTGCCAGCAGCTTAGTGAGTGAGGGGAGTGAAGCTTTCTTT	CASSLVSEGSEAFF
TRBV6-5	NA	TRBJ1-6	NA	TGTGCCAGCAGCCTCCGGGGGGGCTATAATTCACCCCTCCACTTT	CASSLRGGYNSPLHF
TRBV19	NA	TRBJ1-2	once	TGTGCCAGTAGTATCAGGAGACAAGATGGCTACACCTTC	CASSIRRQDGYTF
TRBV6-5	NA	TRBJ1-6	NA	TGTGCCAGCACCACAAGTTATAATTCACCCCTCCACTTT	CASTTSYNSPLHF
TRBV6-5	NA	TRBJ2-3	NA	TGTGCCAGCAGTCCCCCCGGCACAGATACGCAGTATTTT	CASSPPGTDTQYF
TRBV19	NA	TRBJ1-5	NA	TGTGCCAGCGGTCTCCCACAGGGTTTCGGTCAGCCCCAGCATTTT	CASGLPQGFGQPQHF
TRBV7-6	TRBD1	TRBJ1-1	NA	TGTGCCAGCAGCAAAGGGGGACCACAGGGGGTTTATGAAGCTTTCTTT	CASSKGGPQGVYEAFF
TRBV7-3	TRBD2	TRBJ2-7	NA	TGTGCCAGCAGCTTAATATATTCAGGAGGGGAGGGTTACGAGCAGTACTTC	CASSLIYSGGEGYEQYF
TRBV5-5	TRBD1	TRBJ1-4	once	TGTGCCAGCAGCTTGGCCGGGAGGGGGCCGTCTAATGAAAAACTGTTTTTT	CASSLAGRGPSNEKLFF
TRBV6-5	TRBD1	TRBJ1-1	NA	TGTGCCAGCAGTTACGCAGGGGGCGCGGGGGCTTTCTTT	CASSYAGGAGAFF
TRBV18	NA	TRBJ1-1	NA	TGTGCCAGCTCACCGAGATCAGTTGGGAACACTGAAGCTTTCTTT	CASSPRSVGNTEAFF
TRBV7-2	TRBD1	TRBJ1-2	NA	TGTGCCAGCAGCTTAGGGGACAGCGTGGGCTATGGCTACACCTTC	CASSLGDSVGYGYTF
TRBV11-3	NA	TRBJ1-5	NA	TGTGCCAGCAGCTTAGATCGGGAGCAACCCCAGCATTTT	CASSLDREQPQHF
TRBV14	NA	TRBJ2-1	NA	TGTGCCAGCAGCCAAGATCTGGGCGCGGTTTCCTACAATGAGCAGTTCTTC	CASSQDLGAVSYNEQFF
TRBV11-1	NA	TRBJ1-4	once	TGTGCCAGCAGCTTAGTCGGAGGAACTAATGAAAAACTGTTTTTT	CASSLVGGTNEKLFF
TRBV7-2	NA	TRBJ2-1	NA	TGTGCCAGCAGCTCACCAGGGGGAGGCTCCTACAATGAGCAGTTCTTC	CASSSPGGGSYNEQFF
TRBV9	NA	TRBJ2-2	NA	TGTGCCAGCAGCGTACAGGGGTTAGCCGGGGAGCTGTTTTTT	CASSVQGLAGELFF
TRBV5-4	NA	TRBJ2-7	NA	TGTGCCAGCAGCTTGGGAGGGTCTAGCAATTACGAGCAGTACTTC	CASSLGGSSNYEQYF